A selection of T cell receptor beta chains follows, all from one sample in a study of T-cell memory formation after mild COVID-19. One entry per CDR3 protein results from TCRdb running MiXCR on the 5' RACE reads. Among about 110,000 distinct CDR3 sequences, 18% were seen once, and the ten largest hold roughly 5.5%. Material for sequencing was PBMCs or a T cell subset sorted from them (not recorded which). Receptors were obtained from a man aged 18 to 30 who had mild COVID-19 (a few samples of this study predate the infection). Cell type and time point are not known. Both conserved end residues are part of each CDR3. The D gene is left open where the match is weak. Some rows have no size entry. The others give once, few or many, or a class for an expanded clone.

>TRBJ1-1|TRBV6-4|.|TRBD1
CASSRQGGAEAFF
TGTGCCAGCAGTAGACAGGGTGGAGCTGAAGCTTTCTTT
>TRBJ2-5|TRBV2|.|TRBD2
CASSAPAGGPQGETQYF
TGTGCCAGCAGTGCTCCAGCGGGGGGGCCTCAGGGAGAGACCCAGTACTTC
>TRBJ2-1|TRBV12-3/TRBV12-4|few|TRBD1
CASSLGTGWIYNEQFF
TGTGCCAGCAGTCTCGGGACAGGGTGGATTTACAATGAGCAGTTCTTC
>TRBJ2-7|TRBV28|.|TRBD1
CASVVGGYSYEQYF
TGTGCCAGCGTAGTAGGGGGCTACTCCTACGAGCAGTACTTC
>TRBJ1-1|TRBV29-1|.|.
CSVCPGPTNTEAFF
TGCAGCGTGTGTCCGGGACCCACGAACACTGAAGCTTTCTTT
>TRBJ1-2|TRBV7-2|.|.
CASSLGVGYGYTF
TGTGCCAGCAGCTTAGGGGTAGGCTATGGCTACACCTTC
>TRBJ2-3|TRBV20-1|few|TRBD2
CSARGLTSGVRDTQYF
TGCAGTGCTAGAGGGTTAACTAGCGGGGTTAGGGATACGCAGTATTTT
>TRBJ2-5|TRBV7-2|.|TRBD1
CASRRTGRETQYF
TGTGCCAGCAGACGGACAGGGCGAGAGACCCAGTACTTC
>TRBJ1-1|TRBV20-1|few|.
CSAKEGEEAFF
TGCAGTGCTAAAGAGGGGGAAGAAGCTTTCTTT
>TRBJ1-6|TRBV12-3/TRBV12-4|.|.
CASRHEQGSSPLHF
TGTGCCAGCAGACATGAACAGGGTTCTTCACCCCTCCACTTT
>TRBJ2-2|TRBV27|many|TRBD2
CATGLWQLNTGELFF
TGTGCCACGGGACTATGGCAGTTGAACACCGGGGAGCTGTTTTTT
>TRBJ2-3|TRBV5-6|.|TRBD2
CASSQDLAGYYTQYF
TGTGCCAGCAGCCAGGACCTAGCGGGGTATTATACGCAGTATTTT
>TRBJ1-1|TRBV12-3/TRBV12-4|.|TRBD1
CASTRGMGTEAFF
TGTGCCAGCACCAGGGGGATGGGCACTGAAGCTTTCTTT
>TRBJ2-6|TRBV7-2|few|.
CASSLGHFSGANVLTF
TGTGCCAGCAGCTTAGGACATTTCTCTGGGGCCAACGTCCTGACTTTC
>TRBJ2-1|TRBV20-1|.|.
CSASPHGGPWDEQFF
TGCAGTGCTAGCCCGCACGGGGGGCCGTGGGATGAGCAGTTCTTC
>TRBJ2-3|TRBV11-2|few|.
CASRPLVRDTQYF
TGTGCCAGCAGACCACTCGTAAGAGATACGCAGTATTTT
>TRBJ1-5|TRBV7-2|few|.
CASSLQDRNQPQHF
TGTGCCAGCAGCCTACAGGATCGCAATCAGCCCCAGCATTTT
>TRBJ2-7|TRBV3-2|.|.
CASRPGTGEYEQYF
TGTGCCAGCAGGCCCGGGACAGGGGAGTACGAGCAGTACTTC
>TRBJ1-1|TRBV7-3|.|TRBD1
CASSSGGDTEAFF
TGTGCCAGCAGCTCAGGGGGGGACACTGAAGCTTTCTTT
>TRBJ2-1|TRBV7-3|few|TRBD2
CASSLIGGAHNEQFF
TGTGCCAGCAGCTTGATCGGGGGGGCCCACAATGAGCAGTTCTTC
>TRBJ1-1|TRBV29-1|few|.
CSVAAPEGTEAFF
TGCAGCGTGGCAGCCCCCGAGGGCACTGAAGCTTTCTTT
>TRBJ2-2|TRBV7-3|.|.
CASESNTGELFF
TGTGCCAGCGAATCCAACACCGGGGAGCTGTTTTTT
>TRBJ2-5|TRBV29-1|few|.
CSVLEGGETQYF
TGCAGCGTTTTGGAAGGCGGGGAGACCCAGTACTTC
>TRBJ2-1|TRBV4-3|many|TRBD2
CASSQLAGEYNEQFF
TGCGCCAGCAGCCAGCTAGCGGGGGAATACAATGAGCAGTTCTTC
>TRBJ1-2|TRBV27|.|.
CASSSNQDYYGYTF
TGTGCCAGCAGTTCCAACCAGGACTACTATGGCTACACCTTC
>TRBJ2-7|TRBV5-1|.|.
CASSLERLYEQYF
TGCGCCAGCAGCCTGGAACGGCTATACGAGCAGTACTTC
>TRBJ2-2|TRBV5-1|.|.
CASSSQGIALTQTYTGELFF
TGCGCCAGCAGTAGTCAGGGGATCGCCCTGACCCAAACGTACACCGGGGAGCTGTTTTTT
>TRBJ2-1|TRBV20-1|few|TRBD2
CSASQSGGAVEQFF
TGCAGTGCCTCACAAAGCGGGGGGGCCGTTGAGCAGTTCTTC
>TRBJ2-2|TRBV7-2|many|.
CASSSPTGYLGGELFF
TGTGCCAGCAGCTCGCCTACAGGGTACCTAGGCGGGGAGCTGTTTTTT
>TRBJ1-1|TRBV6-2/TRBV6-3|.|TRBD1
CASSGQGMNTEAFF
TGTGCCAGCAGCGGACAGGGGATGAACACTGAAGCTTTCTTT
>TRBJ1-5|TRBV6-2/TRBV6-3|.|.
CASTAGGLNQPQHF
TGTGCCAGCACGGCCGGGGGACTAAATCAGCCCCAGCATTTT
>TRBJ2-2|TRBV7-2|medium-sized|.
CASSLDTGELFF
TGTGCCAGCAGCTTAGACACCGGGGAGCTGTTTTTT
>TRBJ2-3|TRBV12-3/TRBV12-4|many|.
CASSLRDTQYF
TGTGCCAGCAGTTTAAGAGATACGCAGTATTTT
>TRBJ1-2|TRBV7-2|few|TRBD1
CASSFGQGGYTF
TGTGCCAGCAGCTTCGGACAGGGCGGCTACACCTTC
>TRBJ2-3|TRBV6-2/TRBV6-3|.|.
CAGLLRGITDTQYF
TGTGCCGGCCTACTCCGGGGGATCACAGATACGCAGTATTTT
>TRBJ1-1|TRBV5-1|.|TRBD1
CASSSAYDRANTEAFF
TGCGCCAGCAGCAGCGCTTACGACAGGGCGAACACTGAAGCTTTCTTT
>TRBJ2-3|TRBV10-3|.|TRBD1
CATQRDSFSDTQYF
TGTGCCACTCAAAGGGACAGCTTCTCGGATACGCAGTATTTT
>TRBJ1-5|TRBV20-1|.|.
CSASSGLDQPQHF
TGCAGTGCTAGTTCGGGGTTGGATCAGCCCCAGCATTTT
>TRBJ2-1|TRBV5-6|few|.
CASSLERGVISDEQFF
TGTGCCAGCAGCTTGGAGAGGGGTGTGATTTCCGATGAGCAGTTCTTC
>TRBJ2-1|TRBV4-2|few|TRBD2
CASSPHPSAGNEQFF
TGTGCCAGCAGCCCACACCCGTCAGCGGGGAATGAGCAGTTCTTC
>TRBJ2-3|TRBV5-1|few|.
CASSPSPGLRDTQYF
TGCGCCAGCAGCCCCTCGCCCGGACTAAGAGATACGCAGTATTTT
>TRBJ2-1|TRBV7-9|.|.
CASPSPGWDEQFF
TGTGCCAGCCCGTCCCCGGGGTGGGATGAGCAGTTCTTC
>TRBJ2-2|TRBV9|few|.
CASSARTLTGELFF
TGTGCCAGCAGCGCCAGGACGCTGACCGGGGAGCTGTTTTTT
>TRBJ1-1|TRBV5-1|many|.
CASSLDYLGNTEAFF
TGCGCCAGCAGCTTGGATTACTTGGGAAACACTGAAGCTTTCTTT
>TRBJ2-1|TRBV5-1|.|.
CASSPTGTIGNEQFF
TGCGCCAGCAGCCCGACCGGGACAATCGGCAATGAGCAGTTCTTC
>TRBJ2-5|TRBV4-3|few|TRBD2
CASSQGGLARRETQYF
TGCGCCAGCAGCCAAGGGGGACTAGCGCGACGAGAGACCCAGTACTTC
>TRBJ2-2|TRBV7-9|few|.
CASSLDRGDTGELFF
TGTGCCAGCAGCTTAGACAGAGGAGACACCGGGGAGCTGTTTTTT
>TRBJ1-1|TRBV6-1|.|TRBD1
CASSEAGQGHTEAFF
TGTGCCAGCAGTGAAGCGGGACAGGGGCACACTGAAGCTTTCTTT
>TRBJ2-5|TRBV4-3|.|.
CASSQERLLQGETQYF
TGCGCCAGCAGCCAAGAACGTCTCCTGCAGGGGGAGACCCAGTACTTC
>TRBJ2-2|TRBV5-1|few|TRBD1
CASSFRMAGGTGELFF
TGCGCCAGCAGCTTTAGGATGGCAGGGGGCACCGGGGAGCTGTTTTTT
>TRBJ1-1|TRBV9|.|.
CASSVVGAGSAFF
TGTGCCAGCAGCGTAGTTGGGGCAGGTTCGGCTTTCTTT
>TRBJ2-2|TRBV12-3/TRBV12-4|many|TRBD1
CASKQGRTGELFF
TGTGCCAGCAAACAGGGGCGCACCGGGGAGCTGTTTTTT
>TRBJ1-4|TRBV5-1|.|.
CASSFGAAVREKLFF
TGCGCCAGCAGCTTCGGTGCAGCAGTACGTGAAAAACTGTTTTTT
>TRBJ2-1|TRBV5-1|.|.
CASSLAVLSYNEQFF
TGCGCCAGCTCCTTAGCGGTCCTCTCCTACAATGAGCAGTTCTTC
>TRBJ2-2|TRBV16|.|TRBD1
CATGATGATGELFF
TGTGCCACCGGAGCTACAGGGGCCACCGGGGAGCTGTTTTTT
>TRBJ1-5|TRBV12-3/TRBV12-4|many|.
CASSLGTLDQPQHF
TGTGCCAGCAGTTTGGGGACCCTCGATCAGCCCCAGCATTTT
>TRBJ2-7|TRBV12-3/TRBV12-4|.|.
CASSFARTQKVF
TGTGCCAGCAGTTTCGCGCGGACGCAAAAAGTCTTC